The clone carrying this T cell receptor beta chain was counted a few times. The antigen is not known. This sample's time point: baseline pretreatment blood. Treatment here: 15 Gy SBRT to primary tumor, nephrectomy 4 weeks later. The CDR3 is 13 residues long. CDR1 MNHEY and CDR2 SVGAGI come from the germline V gene. Deletions cut 3 bases from V and 3 bases from J, with 8 bases between. The sample comes from a study of radiation and T cells in renal cell carcinoma. Study at large: Nephrectomy followed 15 Gy stereotactic body radiation by 4 weeks.

TCRdb's copy holds only in-frame clones and misses some; the assay was immunoSEQ multiplex PCR. The sample contains more than 140,000 clones, roughly 85% of which appear only once. Study conclusions and caveats: From baseline, blood top tumor clonotypes peaked at 2 weeks post-radiation. Baseline intratumoral clonotype presence is unknown without pretreatment biopsies.

This clonotype was sampled from a woman aged 50 to 65 with renal cell carcinoma. V gene TRBV6-5 combines with J gene TRBJ2-5, with D possibly matching TRBD1 (5 bases). The specimen comprised blood, sampled from a patient whose treatment included radiotherapy and nephrectomy. CDR3 DNA sequence: TGTGCCAGCAGTTATGGGGCAAAAGAGACCCAGTACTTC. It translates to CASSYGAKETQYF.